The 22 T cell receptor beta chains listed next were all sequenced from one sample in a study of human T cells and chemical hapten exposure. TCRdb re-called the RACE reads through MiXCR, storing one row per CDR3 protein. This sample has under 300,000 distinct CDR3 sequences, with 7.5% to 9% found just once. Stated time point: pre-sensitization, week 0. Treatment: therapeutic diphenylcyclopropenone sensitization with weekly scalp DPC. The source material was whole blood, sampled in connection with sensitization to the hapten diphenylcyclopropenone (DPC). The receptors stem from a man aged 18 to 30 with alopecia areata. Some clones in this sample may be carry-over from other donors' samples.

This clonotype has only a few counts. The chain employs TRBV6-5 and TRBJ1-2, with D uncertain. The CDR3 contains 15 residues. V lost 0 bases and J lost 3, with 11 bases in between. CDR1 and CDR2 (germline): MNHEY, SVGAGI. In DNA, the CDR3 is TGTGCCAGCAGTTACTCCTTCGCCCAGGACTATGGCTACACCTTC. Protein product: CASSYSFAQDYGYTF.

This clonotype was counted at least ten times. The rearrangement links TRBV9 to TRBJ1-1, with D unclear. The CDR3 totals 14 residues. Germline values: CDR1 SGDLS, CDR2 YYNGEE. Deletions cut 0 bases from V and 6 bases from J, with 12 bases between. DNA of the CDR3: TGTGCCAGCAGCGTAGATGGCAGGAGCTCTGAAGCTTTCTTT. This translates into CASSVDGRSSEAFF.

The chain couples TRBV3-1 to TRBJ1-2; D remains ambiguous. From germline, CDR1 is LGHDT and CDR2 YNNKEL (reference sequence). The CDR3 totals 15 residues. Trimming took 0 bases from V and 1 from J, leaving 9 bases between them. CDR3 region: CASSQDLFRNYGYTF. CDR3 nucleotides: TGTGCCAGCAGCCAAGATCTTTTCCGTAACTATGGCTACACCTTC.

This clonotype was counted at least ten times. The chain couples TRBV11-2 to TRBJ1-2; 9 positions agree with TRBD1. Germline V gene data show CDR1 as SGHAT and CDR2 as FQNNGV. With V trimmed by 4 bases and J by 6 bases, 6 bases remained unmatched. The CDR3 sequence is 14 residues long. The CDR3 DNA is TGTGCCAGCAGCTCCTCGAGGACAGGGGATGGCTACACCTTC. This translates into CASSSSRTGDGYTF.

This chain links TRBV6-6 with TRBJ2-3; TRBD1 might be the D (5 bases). This CDR3 spans 13 amino acids. Germline V gene data show CDR1 as MNHNY and CDR2 as SVGAGI (reference sequence). V was cut by 2 bases and J by 4 bases, with 7 bases left in between. The CDR3 bases are TGTGCCAGCAGTTACATGACAGCAGATACGCAGTATTTT. Translating it yields CASSYMTADTQYF.

This clonotype was found a few times. This chain uses TRBV7-8 with TRBJ1-2, with 8 bases fitting TRBD1. CDR3 size: 15 residues. Per germline, CDR1 SGHVS and CDR2 FQNEAQ. V was clipped by 1 base and J by 8 bases; unmatched bases: 9. The CDR3 DNA is TGTGCCAGCAGCTTAGTATCTAGACAGGGGCAAGGCTACACCTTC. Translated: CASSLVSRQGQGYTF.

This chain connects TRBV12-3 or TRBV12-4 to TRBJ2-1; 10 bases fit TRBD1. The V and J ends lost 6 bases and 9 bases, in that order; junction bases with no gene match: 8. This CDR3 is 14 amino acids long. CDR3 nucleotide sequence: TGTGCCAGCAGGCCCGGGACAGGGGTTGCTGAGCAGTTCTTC. Its protein product is CASRPGTGVAEQFF.

This clonotype appeared a few times. The chain is built from TRBV6-5 and TRBJ1-2; 12 positions match TRBD1. CDR1 is MNHEY and CDR2 is SVGAGI in the germline V gene. Trimming at V came to 6 bases and at J to 3 bases, leaving 17 bases not matched to a gene. This CDR3 spans 19 amino acids. The CDR3, as DNA: TGTGCCAGCAGCCGACAAACCGGGACAGGGGGCCTTGGTGACTATGGCTACACCTTC. It yields the protein CASSRQTGTGGLGDYGYTF.

J is TRBJ2-5 and V is TRBV9; D is uncertain. The CDR3 has 13 residues. Germline CDR1 reads SGDLS; CDR2 reads YYNGEE. V was cut by 0 bases and J by 5 bases, with 8 bases left in between. CDR3 protein: CASSVDQVETQYF. The DNA for the CDR3 is TGTGCCAGCAGCGTAGACCAGGTGGAGACCCAGTACTTC.

This clonotype has ten or more counts. The rearrangement joins TRBV21-1 to TRBJ1-3; the D call of TRBD1 is as the table states it, not checked on the DNA. TRBV21-1 constitutes a pseudogene. The CDR3 has 16 amino acids. The CDR3 region has the DNA TGTGCCAGCAGCAAAGCTGGGGGACCGAGGGGCAACACCATATATTTT. Translating it yields CASSKAGGPRGNTIYF.

This clonotype has a handful of counts. The V gene is TRBV6-2 or TRBV6-3, the J gene TRBJ1-2; 7 nucleotides align to TRBD1. Germline trimming cut 4 bases from V and 0 bases from J; bases unmatched to any gene: 8. Germline lookup yields CDR1 MNHEY and CDR2 SVGEGT. The CDR3 is made up of 16 amino acids. CDR3 sequence reads: CASSSDRTIANYGYTF. CDR3 sequence (DNA): TGTGCCAGCAGTTCGGACAGGACCATAGCTAACTATGGCTACACCTTC.

The V and J genes are TRBV20-1 and TRBJ1-3; D unclear. V was trimmed by 3 bases and J by 0 bases, leaving 9 bases between them. Germline CDR1 and CDR2: DFQATT and SNEGSKA (reference sequence). The CDR3 has 14 residues. CDR3 loop: CSARLFISGNTIYF. CDR3 bases: TGCAGTGCTAGGTTATTCATCTCTGGAAACACCATATATTTT.

This clonotype was counted ten times or more. This sequence joins TRBV29-1 and TRBJ1-4; D is undetermined. Between the trimmed V and J ends, which lost 2 bases and 4 bases, there was a span of 5 bases. This CDR3 comprises 12 residues. Germline values: CDR1 SQVTM, CDR2 ANQGSEA. In nucleotides, the CDR3 is TGCAGCGTTGAAAAGGGTAATGAAAAACTGTTTTTT. Its protein product is CSVEKGNEKLFF.

The chain links TRBV14 to TRBJ2-5, with TRBD1 matching over 7 bases. Germline CDR1 is SGHDN and CDR2 is FVKESK. V trimming: 0 bases; J trimming: 6 bases; junction bases outside the gene matches: 4. The CDR3 runs 14 residues. The CDR3 DNA sequence: TGTGCCAGCAGCCAAGATCACAGGGGAAAGACCCAGTACTTC. Protein product: CASSQDHRGKTQYF.

V and J are TRBV20-1 and TRBJ2-5, with TRBD2 as a possible D gene (5 bases). Germline V gives CDR1 DFQATT, CDR2 SNEGSKA (reference sequence). The V end was cut by 0 bases, the J end by 7 bases, with 24 bases between. The CDR3 is 17 residues long. CDR3 sequence reads: CSARDKSEASWVGTQYF. In DNA, the CDR3 is TGCAGTGCTAGAGACAAATCCGAGGCTAGCTGGGTAGGGACCCAGTACTTC.

The rearrangement links TRBV3-1 to TRBJ2-3; TRBD1 matches 9 bases. The CDR3 sequence is 15 residues long. The trim removed 0 bases at V and 5 bases at J, leaving 3 bases unmatched. The germline V gene encodes CDR1 LGHDT and CDR2 YNNKEL (reference sequence). CDR3 sequence (DNA): TGTGCCAGCAGCCAAGATGACAGGGGGAGAGATACGCAGTATTTT. Translation gives CASSQDDRGRDTQYF.

The chain recombines TRBV20-1 with TRBJ1-1; D unclear. This CDR3 spans 14 amino acids. The germline V gene encodes CDR1 DFQATT and CDR2 SNEGSKA (reference sequence). The ends were cut back, 0 bases at V and 0 bases at J, with 8 bases in the middle. The CDR3: CSARERLLNTEAFF. CDR3 nucleotide sequence: TGCAGTGCTAGAGAGCGGCTACTGAACACTGAAGCTTTCTTT.

V gene TRBV27 combines with J gene TRBJ1-1; 7 nucleotides align to TRBD1. Germline V lookup: CDR1 MNHEY, CDR2 SMNVEV (reference sequence). Trimming removed 2 bases from V and 0 bases from J; junction bases left unmatched: 6. This CDR3 contains 16 residues. The CDR3 loop is CASSLKTGIVNTEAFF. The CDR3 nucleotides are TGTGCCAGCAGTTTAAAGACAGGGATTGTGAACACTGAAGCTTTCTTT.

V gene TRBV2 combines with J gene TRBJ2-1, with 8 bases matching TRBD1. The CDR3 runs 13 residues. V lost 4 bases and J lost 8; bases outside the gene matches: 4. Germline lookup yields CDR1 SNHLY and CDR2 FYNNEI. The chain's CDR3 is CASSADRGYEQFF. CDR3 DNA sequence: TGTGCCAGCAGTGCCGACAGGGGCTATGAGCAGTTCTTC. The complete variable domain, with remaining parts taken from reference TRBV2 and TRBJ2-1, reads EPEVTQTPSHQVTQMGQEVILRCVPISNHLYFYWYRQILGQKVEFLVSFYNNEISEKSEIFDDQFSVERPDGSNFTLKIRSTKLEDSAMYFCASSADRGYEQFFGPGTRLTVL.

There are many counts of this clonotype. The CDR3, as DNA: TGCAGTGCTTACAAAGAGACCCAGTACTTC. It yields the protein CSAYKETQYF. The chain combines TRBV20-1 with TRBJ2-5; D not resolved. CDR1 is DFQATT and CDR2 is SNEGSKA in the germline V gene (reference sequence). Trimming shortened V by 5 bases and J by 3 bases, and 4 bases separated the two germline ends. This CDR3 spans 10 amino acids.

This clonotype was detected many times. V usage is TRBV6-5 and J usage is TRBJ2-3; 13 positions agree with TRBD2. The CDR3 has 15 residues. The germline CDR1 and CDR2 sequences are MNHEY and SVGAGI. Trimming removed 6 bases from V and 8 bases from J; junction bases left unmatched: 8. The CDR3 DNA sequence: TGTGCCAGCAGCCGACTAGCGGGGGGCCGAGGTACGCAGTATTTT. Translated, it gives CASSRLAGGRGTQYF.

This rearrangement joins TRBV10-3 to TRBJ2-2; TRBD2 aligns across 8 bases. The CDR3 loop spans 15 amino acids. V lost 6 bases to trimming and J lost 3 bases; unmatched junction nucleotides: 6. Looked up from germline, CDR1 is ENHRY and CDR2 is SYGVKD. The CDR3, as DNA: TGTGCCATCAGCCGGAGCGGGGGAGACACCGGGGAGCTGTTTTTT. As protein: CAISRSGGDTGELFF.